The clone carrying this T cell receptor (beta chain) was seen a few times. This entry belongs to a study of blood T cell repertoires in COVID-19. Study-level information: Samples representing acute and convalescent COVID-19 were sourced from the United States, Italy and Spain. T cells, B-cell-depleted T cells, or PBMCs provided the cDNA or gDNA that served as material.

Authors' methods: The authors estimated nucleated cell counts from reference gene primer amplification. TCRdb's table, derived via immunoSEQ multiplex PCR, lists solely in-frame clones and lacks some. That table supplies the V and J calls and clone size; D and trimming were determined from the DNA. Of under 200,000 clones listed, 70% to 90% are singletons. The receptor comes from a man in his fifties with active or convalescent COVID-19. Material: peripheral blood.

The chain's CDR3 is CAITRTGVNTEAFF. DNA of the CDR3: TGTGCCATCACCCGGACAGGGGTGAACACTGAAGCTTTCTTT. The chain combines TRBV10-3 with TRBJ1-1; 9 bases align to TRBD1. Trimming cost V 7 bases and J 0 bases; bases outside gene matches: 3. Per the germline V gene, CDR1 is ENHRY and CDR2 is SYGVKD. This CDR3 region has 14 residues.